The rows below give T cell receptor beta chains drawn from one sample of a study of shared clonotypes between healthy human individuals. Clones were sequenced by immunoSEQ multiplex PCR, and TCRdb holds only the in-frame ones, with some missing. Of around 2.5 million clones in the sample, 93% were seen once. Sequenced sample: naive CD4+ T cells from PBMCs. Receptors originate from a man between 18 and 35 years old in good health. Some clones in this sample may be carry-over from other donors' samples. Both conserved end residues are part of each CDR3. D genes are given only for firm matches. Only some rows state a clone size, as once, few, many or a class for expanded clones.

>TRBJ1-1|TRBV9|NA|TRBD1
CASSGQGGRTEAFF
TGTGCCAGCAGCGGTCAAGGGGGCAGGACTGAAGCTTTCTTT
>TRBJ1-5|TRBV7-8|once|NA
CASSLPGGNQPQHF
TGTGCCAGCAGCTTACCCGGGGGCAATCAGCCCCAGCATTTT
>TRBJ1-3|TRBV19|NA|TRBD1
CASSIAPGQGANTIYF
TGTGCCAGTAGTATAGCCCCTGGACAGGGGGCCAACACCATATATTTT
>TRBJ2-7|TRBV29-1|NA|NA
CSVYFGTFEQYF
TGCAGCGTTTATTTTGGGACTTTCGAGCAGTACTTC
>TRBJ1-2|TRBV4-1|NA|TRBD1
CASSPSGTGPIHSGYTF
TGCGCCAGCAGCCCGAGCGGGACAGGGCCCATACACAGTGGCTACACCTTC
>TRBJ2-3|TRBV19|NA|TRBD2
CASRLAGGSGDTQYF
TGTGCCAGTCGCTTAGCGGGAGGTTCTGGAGATACGCAGTATTTT
>TRBJ2-3|TRBV15|NA|TRBD2
CATSTTSGTDTQYF
TGTGCCACCTCGACGACTAGCGGCACAGATACGCAGTATTTT
>TRBJ2-7|TRBV18|NA|NA
CASSPAGSYEQYF
TGTGCCAGCTCACCAGCAGGGTCCTACGAGCAGTACTTC
>TRBJ2-1|TRBV27|NA|NA
CASRRDPRDNNEQFF
TGTGCCAGCAGACGCGACCCTCGGGACAACAATGAGCAGTTCTTC
>TRBJ1-1|TRBV7-3|NA|NA
CASSLRGRNTEAFF
TGTGCCAGCAGCTTAAGAGGGAGGAACACTGAAGCTTTCTTT
>TRBJ1-5|TRBV5-1|NA|NA
CASSLEPGLQWPQHF
TGCGCCAGCAGCTTGGAGCCTGGGCTTCAATGGCCCCAGCATTTT
>TRBJ2-1|TRBV29-1|NA|NA
CSVDRLSYNEQFF
TGCAGCGTCGACAGACTTTCCTACAATGAGCAGTTCTTC
>TRBJ2-2|TRBV27|once|NA
CASSSRQVEGAGELFF
TGTGCCAGCAGTTCAAGACAGGTGGAAGGGGCCGGGGAGCTGTTTTTT
>TRBJ2-7|TRBV29-1|NA|NA
CSVVGVDYEQYF
TGCAGCGTTGTAGGGGTCGACTACGAGCAGTACTTC
>TRBJ2-6|TRBV2|NA|NA
CASSALTSGANVLTF
TGTGCCAGCAGTGCCTTAACCTCTGGGGCCAACGTCCTGACTTTC
>TRBJ2-7|TRBV7-2|NA|TRBD2
CASSLAASASGHSYEQYF
TGTGCCAGCAGCTTAGCTGCTTCGGCTAGCGGCCACTCCTACGAGCAGTACTTC
>TRBJ2-1|TRBV5-4|NA|NA
CASSLDRRDEQFF
TGTGCCAGCAGCTTGGACCGGCGGGATGAGCAGTTCTTC
>TRBJ2-7|TRBV4-3|NA|TRBD2
CASSQVYLSGRHYEQYF
TGCGCCAGCAGCCAAGTCTACCTTAGCGGGAGACACTACGAGCAGTACTTC
>TRBJ2-3|TRBV4-2|NA|TRBD2
CASSRASGSNPDTQYF
TGTGCCAGCAGCCGTGCTAGCGGGAGCAACCCAGATACGCAGTATTTT
>TRBJ2-7|TRBV28|once|NA
CASSPLRREQYF
TGTGCCAGCAGTCCGCTCCGCCGAGAGCAGTACTTC
>TRBJ2-3|TRBV6-6|NA|NA
CASSYEGIKGTQYF
TGTGCCAGCAGTTACGAAGGGATCAAGGGTACGCAGTATTTT
>TRBJ2-7|TRBV27|NA|NA
CASSFSPYEQYF
TGTGCCAGCAGTTTCTCCCCCTACGAGCAGTACTTC
>TRBJ2-7|TRBV7-2|NA|TRBD2
CASNLGASGHYEQYF
TGTGCCAGCAACCTCGGGGCTAGCGGACACTACGAGCAGTACTTC
>TRBJ2-7|TRBV5-1|NA|TRBD1
CASAKDRGQAVSYEQYF
TGCGCCAGCGCCAAGGACAGGGGCCAAGCGGTTTCCTACGAGCAGTACTTC
>TRBJ2-6|TRBV19|NA|NA
CASSIGSSGANVLTF
TGTGCCAGTAGTATAGGTAGCTCTGGGGCCAACGTCCTGACTTTC
>TRBJ2-3|TRBV11-3|NA|NA
CASSLATGLTGDTQYF
TGTGCCAGCAGCTTAGCGACAGGCCTCACAGGGGATACGCAGTATTTT
>TRBJ1-5|TRBV28|NA|NA
CASSLIQSNQPQHF
TGTGCCAGCAGTTTAATACAGAGCAATCAGCCCCAGCATTTT
>TRBJ2-2|TRBV7-9|NA|NA
CASSGGATNTGELFF
TGTGCCAGCAGCGGAGGGGCAACGAACACCGGGGAGCTGTTTTTT
>TRBJ2-1|TRBV25-1|NA|NA
CASSEGPNEQFF
TGTGCCAGCAGTGAAGGCCCAAATGAGCAGTTCTTC
>TRBJ1-2|TRBV28|NA|NA
CASHNRQDYGYTF
TGTGCCAGCCACAACCGACAGGACTATGGCTACACCTTC
>TRBJ2-5|TRBV25-1|NA|NA
CASSEPGSQETQYF
TGTGCCAGCAGTGAACCGGGAAGTCAAGAGACCCAGTACTTC
>TRBJ1-2|TRBV11-1|once|NA
CASSSGEPEGGYTF
TGTGCCAGCAGCTCCGGGGAGCCCGAGGGTGGCTACACCTTC
>TRBJ2-6|TRBV2|NA|NA
CASVYSGANVLTF
TGTGCCAGCGTCTACTCTGGGGCCAACGTCCTGACTTTC
>TRBJ1-3|TRBV18|once|NA
CASSPGTTISGNTIYF
TGTGCCAGCTCACCAGGGACAACTATCTCTGGAAACACCATATATTTT
>TRBJ2-7|TRBV30|NA|NA
CAWSEGPLSEQYF
TGTGCCTGGAGTGAGGGACCGCTCTCCGAGCAGTACTTC
>TRBJ1-3|TRBV5-4|once|NA
CASSLAEGPGNTIYF
TGTGCCAGCAGCTTGGCTGAAGGCCCTGGAAACACCATATATTTT